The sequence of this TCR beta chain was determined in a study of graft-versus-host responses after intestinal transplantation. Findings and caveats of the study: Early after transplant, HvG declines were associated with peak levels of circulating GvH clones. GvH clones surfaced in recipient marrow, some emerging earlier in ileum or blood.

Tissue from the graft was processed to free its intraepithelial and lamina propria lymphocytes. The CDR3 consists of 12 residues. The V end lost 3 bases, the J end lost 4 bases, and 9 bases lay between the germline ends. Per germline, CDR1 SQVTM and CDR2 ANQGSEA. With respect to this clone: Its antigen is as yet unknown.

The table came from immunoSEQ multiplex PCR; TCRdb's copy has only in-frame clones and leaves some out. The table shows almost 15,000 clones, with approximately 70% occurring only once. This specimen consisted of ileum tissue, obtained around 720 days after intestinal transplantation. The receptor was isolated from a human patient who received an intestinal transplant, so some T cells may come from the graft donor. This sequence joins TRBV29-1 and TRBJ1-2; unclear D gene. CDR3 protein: CSVESGIYGYTF. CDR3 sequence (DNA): TGCAGCGTTGAGTCCGGCATCTATGGCTACACCTTC.